This T cell receptor beta chain came from a study of T cells in women clearing cervical HPV infection. Study summary: Cases: HPV16-related CIN3 or worse on histology, a couple of invasive cancers.

For this clone: The read finishes 3 residues shy of the CDR3 end, and the germline J gene is used to complete it.

The protocol was immunoSEQ multiplex PCR, while the TCRdb copy is restricted to in-frame clones and leaves out a portion. This sample's table has around 46,000 clones. The length of the CDR3 is 16 residues. CDR1 and CDR2 (germline): SNHLY, FYNNEI. V was pared by 9 bases and J by 0 bases, with 17 bases between. Sequenced sample: blood buffy coat. The sequence derives from a woman aged 18 to 75 with a cervical HPV16 infection that either progressed to CIN3+ or cleared (not recorded which). The rearrangement uses TRBV2 and TRBJ2-2, with D perhaps TRBD2 (5 bases). CDR3 DNA, as far as it was read: TGTGCCAGGACTAAAGGGTACTACCCGAACACCGGGGAG. Translation: CARTKGYYPNTGE. In full, the CDR3 reads CARTKGYYPNTGELFF.